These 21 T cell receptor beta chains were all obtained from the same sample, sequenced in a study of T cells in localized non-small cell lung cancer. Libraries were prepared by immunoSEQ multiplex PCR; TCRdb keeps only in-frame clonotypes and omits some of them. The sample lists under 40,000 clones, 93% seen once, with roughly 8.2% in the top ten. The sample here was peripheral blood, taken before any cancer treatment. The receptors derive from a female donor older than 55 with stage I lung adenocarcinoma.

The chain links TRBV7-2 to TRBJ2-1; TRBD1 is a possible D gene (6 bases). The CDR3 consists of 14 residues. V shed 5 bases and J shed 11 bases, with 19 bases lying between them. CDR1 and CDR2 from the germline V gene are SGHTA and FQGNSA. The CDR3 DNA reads TGTGCCAGCAGCCGACAGTTCCCAAGGGGGAAGCAGTTCTTC. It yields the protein CASSRQFPRGKQFF.

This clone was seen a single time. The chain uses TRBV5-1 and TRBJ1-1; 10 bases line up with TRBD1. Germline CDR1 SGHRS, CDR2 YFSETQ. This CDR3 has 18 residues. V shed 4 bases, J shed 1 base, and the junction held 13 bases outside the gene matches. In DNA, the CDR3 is TGCGCCAGCAGCGCAGGGAGGACAGGGGGGGTTAAGAACACTGAAGCTTTCTTT. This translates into CASSAGRTGGVKNTEAFF.

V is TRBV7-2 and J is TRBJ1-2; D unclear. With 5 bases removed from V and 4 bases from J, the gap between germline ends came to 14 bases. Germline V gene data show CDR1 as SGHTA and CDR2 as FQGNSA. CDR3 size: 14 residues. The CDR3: CASSPPEPVYGYTF. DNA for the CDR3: TGTGCCAGCAGCCCTCCTGAGCCGGTCTATGGCTACACCTTC.

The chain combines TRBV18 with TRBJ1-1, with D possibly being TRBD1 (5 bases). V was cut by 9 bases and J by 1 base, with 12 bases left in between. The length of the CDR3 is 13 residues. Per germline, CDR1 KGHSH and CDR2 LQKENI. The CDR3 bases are TGTGCCAGTCAACAGGAGCGGAACACTGAAGCTTTCTTT. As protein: CASQQERNTEAFF.

The CDR3 coding sequence is TGCGCCAGCAGCTTAAGAACTAGCACAGATACGCAGTATTTT. Its protein is CASSLRTSTDTQYF. The rearrangement links TRBV5-1 to TRBJ2-3; D gene uncertain. Germline V gives CDR1 SGHRS, CDR2 YFSETQ. The CDR3 is 14 amino acids. V was pared by 2 bases and J by 0 bases, with 7 bases between. Filled out from reference TRBV5-1 and TRBJ2-3, the complete variable domain reads KAGVTQTPRYLIKTRGQQVTLSCSPISGHRSVSWYQQTPGQGLQFLFEYFSETQRNKGNFPGRFSGRQFSNSRSEMNVSTLELGDSALYLCASSLRTSTDTQYFGPGTRLTVL.

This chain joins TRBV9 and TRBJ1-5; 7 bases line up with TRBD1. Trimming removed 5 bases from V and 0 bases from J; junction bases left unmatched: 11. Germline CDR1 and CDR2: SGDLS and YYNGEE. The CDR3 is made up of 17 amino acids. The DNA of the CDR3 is TGTGCCAGCAGTGGTAAGACAGGGTCTTATAGCAATCAGCCCCAGCATTTT. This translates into CASSGKTGSYSNQPQHF.

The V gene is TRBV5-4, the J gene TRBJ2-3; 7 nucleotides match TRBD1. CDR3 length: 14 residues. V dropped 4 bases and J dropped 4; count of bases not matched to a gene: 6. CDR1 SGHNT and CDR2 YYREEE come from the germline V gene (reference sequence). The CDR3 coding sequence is TGTGCCAGCAGCACGACAGGGAACGCAGATACGCAGTATTTT. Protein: CASSTTGNADTQYF.

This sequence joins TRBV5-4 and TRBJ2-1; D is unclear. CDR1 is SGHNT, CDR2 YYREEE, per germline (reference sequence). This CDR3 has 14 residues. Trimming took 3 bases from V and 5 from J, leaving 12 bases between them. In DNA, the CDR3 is TGTGCCAGCAGCTCTGCAGGATCCCACAATGAGCAGTTCTTC. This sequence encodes CASSSAGSHNEQFF.

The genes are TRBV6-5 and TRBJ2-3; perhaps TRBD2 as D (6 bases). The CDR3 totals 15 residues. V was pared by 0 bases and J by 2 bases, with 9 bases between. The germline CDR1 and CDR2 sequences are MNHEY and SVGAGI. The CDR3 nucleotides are TGTGCCAGCAGTTACTCGGGGAGGCCCACAGATACGCAGTATTTT. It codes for CASSYSGRPTDTQYF.

The CDR3: CASRSPSPGLEDV. The CDR3 DNA reads TGTGCAAGTCGTTCCCCCTCACCGGGACTAGAAGACGTC. V usage is TRBV12-2 and J usage is TRBJ2-7; the table calls TRBD2, which could not be checked here. TRBV12-2 is given as a pseudogene. The CDR3 is made up of 13 amino acids.

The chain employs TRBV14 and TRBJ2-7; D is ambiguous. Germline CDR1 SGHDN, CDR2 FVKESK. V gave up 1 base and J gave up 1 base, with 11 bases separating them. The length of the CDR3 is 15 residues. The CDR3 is CASSQGAQLSYEQYF. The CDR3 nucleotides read TGTGCCAGCAGCCAAGGCGCACAGCTATCCTACGAGCAGTACTTC. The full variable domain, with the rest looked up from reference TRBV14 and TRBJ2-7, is EAGVTQFPSHSVIEKGQTVTLRCDPISGHDNLYWYRRVMGKEIKFLLHFVKESKQDESGMPNNRFLAERTGGTYSTLKVQPAELEDSGVYFCASSQGAQLSYEQYFGPGTRLTVT.

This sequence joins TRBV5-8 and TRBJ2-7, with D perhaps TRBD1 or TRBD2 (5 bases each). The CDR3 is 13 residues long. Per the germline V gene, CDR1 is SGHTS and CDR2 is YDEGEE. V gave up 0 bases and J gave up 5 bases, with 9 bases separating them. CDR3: CASSLARGHEQYV. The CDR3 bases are TGTGCCAGCAGCTTGGCTCGGGGCCACGAGCAGTACGTC.

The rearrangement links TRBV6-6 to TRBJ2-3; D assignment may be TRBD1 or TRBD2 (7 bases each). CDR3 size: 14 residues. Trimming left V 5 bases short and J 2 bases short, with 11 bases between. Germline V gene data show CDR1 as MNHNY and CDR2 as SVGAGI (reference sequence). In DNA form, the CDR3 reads TGTGCCAGCAGTCAGGGGGGGTTCACAGATACGCAGTATTTT. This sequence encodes CASSQGGFTDTQYF.

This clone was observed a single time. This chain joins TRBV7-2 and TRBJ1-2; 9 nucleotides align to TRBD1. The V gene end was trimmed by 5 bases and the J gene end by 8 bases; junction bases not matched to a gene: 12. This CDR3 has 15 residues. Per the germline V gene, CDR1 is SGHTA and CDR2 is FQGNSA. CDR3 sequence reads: CASSPSWTGEGGYTF. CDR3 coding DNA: TGTGCCAGCAGCCCCTCTTGGACAGGGGAAGGGGGCTACACCTTC.

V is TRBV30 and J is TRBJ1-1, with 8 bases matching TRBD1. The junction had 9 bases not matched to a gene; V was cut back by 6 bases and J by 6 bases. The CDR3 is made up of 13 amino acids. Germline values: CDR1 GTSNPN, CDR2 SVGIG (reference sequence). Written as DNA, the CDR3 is TGTGCCTGCCGCGGACAGGGCTTAGCTGAAGCTTTCTTT. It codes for CACRGQGLAEAFF.

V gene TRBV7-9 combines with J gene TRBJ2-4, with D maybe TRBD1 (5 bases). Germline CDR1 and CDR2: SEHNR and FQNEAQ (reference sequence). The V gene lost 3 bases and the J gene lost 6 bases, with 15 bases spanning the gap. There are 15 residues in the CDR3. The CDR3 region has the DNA TGTGCCAGCAGCTTTGCCGACAGTCCTAGAAACATTCAGTACTTC. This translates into CASSFADSPRNIQYF.

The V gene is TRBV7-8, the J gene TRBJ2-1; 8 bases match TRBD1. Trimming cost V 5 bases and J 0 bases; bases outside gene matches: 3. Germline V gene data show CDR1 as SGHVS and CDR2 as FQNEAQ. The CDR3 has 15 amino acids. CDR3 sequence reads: CASSATGGSYNEQFF. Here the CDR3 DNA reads TGTGCCAGCAGCGCCACAGGGGGCTCCTACAATGAGCAGTTCTTC.

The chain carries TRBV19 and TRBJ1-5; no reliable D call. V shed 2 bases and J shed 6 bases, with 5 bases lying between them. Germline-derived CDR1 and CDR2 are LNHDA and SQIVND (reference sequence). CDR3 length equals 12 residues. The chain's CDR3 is CASSIKRQPQHF. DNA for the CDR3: TGTGCCAGTAGTATAAAACGTCAGCCCCAGCATTTT.

The CDR3 bases are TGTGCCACCGGAGGACAGCTCTATGGCTACACCTTC. Translated: CATGGQLYGYTF. The V and J genes are TRBV15 and TRBJ1-2; D perhaps matches TRBD1 (6 bases). The CDR3 spans 12 residues. CDR1 and CDR2 from the germline V gene are LNHNV and YYDKDF (reference sequence). Between the trimmed V and J ends, which lost 8 bases and 4 bases, there was a span of 11 bases.

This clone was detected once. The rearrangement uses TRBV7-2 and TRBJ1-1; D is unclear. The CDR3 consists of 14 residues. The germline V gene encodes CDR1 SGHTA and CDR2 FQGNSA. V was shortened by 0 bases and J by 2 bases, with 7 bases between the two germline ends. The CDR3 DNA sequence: TGTGCCAGCAGCTTAGCCCAGCTAAACACTGAAGCTTTCTTT. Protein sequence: CASSLAQLNTEAFF.

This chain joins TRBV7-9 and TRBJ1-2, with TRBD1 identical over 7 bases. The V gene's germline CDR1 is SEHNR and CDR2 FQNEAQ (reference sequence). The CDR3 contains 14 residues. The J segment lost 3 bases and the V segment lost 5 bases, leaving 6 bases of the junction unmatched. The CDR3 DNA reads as TGTGCCAGCAGCGCGGGACAGTCGGACTATGGCTACACCTTC. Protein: CASSAGQSDYGYTF.